A single sample gave rise to the 32 T cell receptor beta chains below, sequenced in a study of T cells of healthy individuals. TCRdb called the 5' RACE reads again in MiXCR, with one record for every CDR3 protein. The table includes tens of thousands of distinct CDR3 sequences, about 17% detected once. These receptors were taken from a human donor in good health.

This clonotype was detected many times. The J gene is TRBJ2-7, the V gene TRBV25-1, with D possibly being TRBD2 (6 bases). The V and J ends lost 6 bases and 6 bases respectively, with 12 bases between them. The CDR3 covers 12 residues. Germline V gives CDR1 MGHDK, CDR2 SYGVNS. CDR3 amino acids: CASSPPGGEQYF. As DNA, the CDR3 is TGTGCCAGCAGCCCTCCCGGGGGCGAGCAGTACTTC.

The chain recombines TRBV12-3 or TRBV12-4 with TRBJ1-1; 7 bases match TRBD1. This CDR3 is built from 13 residues. Trimming at V came to 10 bases and at J to 5 bases, leaving 10 bases not matched to a gene. The CDR3: CAIRDRRPTEAFF. In nucleotides, the CDR3 is TGTGCCATCCGGGACAGAAGACCAACTGAAGCTTTCTTT.

The chain uses TRBV11-2 and TRBJ2-3, with D perhaps TRBD2 (5 bases). V was pared by 0 bases and J by 4 bases, with 14 bases between. Germline V gene sequence: CDR1 SGHAT, CDR2 FQNNGV. CDR3 length: 16 residues. The chain's CDR3 is CASSLDNAPRADTQYF. As DNA, the CDR3 is TGTGCCAGCAGCTTAGATAATGCCCCGAGGGCAGATACGCAGTATTTT.

This clonotype was observed many times. This rearrangement joins TRBV12-3 or TRBV12-4 to TRBJ1-4, with 9 bases fitting TRBD1. The CDR3 has 15 residues. V shed 5 bases and J 3 bases; nucleotides not matched to a gene: 4. The CDR3, as DNA: TGTGCCAGCAGTGGGACAGGGACCTCTAATGAAAAACTGTTTTTT. It codes for CASSGTGTSNEKLFF.

This clonotype has ten or more counts. The chain uses TRBV28 and TRBJ2-5, with D possibly TRBD1 on 5 matching bases. The CDR3 totals 14 residues. Germline V gives CDR1 MDHEN, CDR2 SYDVKM. Trimming took off 1 base at V and 5 bases at J, with 11 bases between the two ends. The DNA of the CDR3 is TGTGCCAGCAGTTTATTTAGGGGTAGCGAGACCCAGTACTTC. It translates to CASSLFRGSETQYF.

This chain links TRBV14 with TRBJ2-3; D gene ambiguous. CDR1 is SGHDN, CDR2 FVKESK, per germline. The CDR3 consists of 10 residues. V was pared by 5 bases and J by 9 bases, with 6 bases between. The CDR3 spells CASSGRTQYF. The DNA for the CDR3 is TGTGCCAGCAGCGGAAGGACGCAGTATTTT. Variable domain in full (rest from reference TRBV14 and TRBJ2-3): EAGVTQFPSHSVIEKGQTVTLRCDPISGHDNLYWYRRVMGKEIKFLLHFVKESKQDESGMPNNRFLAERTGGTYSTLKVQPAELEDSGVYFCASSGRTQYFGPGTRLTVL.

There are many counts of this clonotype. This rearrangement joins TRBV7-2 to TRBJ2-5, with no clear D. The germline CDR1 and CDR2 sequences are SGHTA and FQGNSA. The CDR3 contains 12 residues. Trimming removed 5 bases from V and 5 bases from J, with 9 bases in between. The CDR3, as DNA: TGTGCCAGCAGCCTCACGACGGAGACCCAGTACTTC. Encoded protein: CASSLTTETQYF.

This clonotype occurred many times. This chain connects TRBV28 to TRBJ2-3, with D unclear. Germline V gives CDR1 MDHEN, CDR2 SYDVKM. This CDR3 contains 12 residues. The V end lost 8 bases, the J end lost 4 bases, and 10 bases lay between the germline ends. DNA of the CDR3: TGTGCCAGCTTGACCCGTGCAGATACGCAGTATTTT. It is translated as CASLTRADTQYF.

This clonotype has ten or more counts. This chain links TRBV20-1 with TRBJ2-5; D is unclear. In germline, CDR1 is DFQATT, CDR2 SNEGSKA (reference sequence). V was pared by 0 bases and J by 4 bases, with 6 bases between. The CDR3 length is 12 residues. In nucleotides, the CDR3 is TGCAGTGCTAGAGATCACCTAGAGACCCAGTACTTC. Its translation: CSARDHLETQYF.

This clonotype was seen ten or more times. The chain carries TRBV9 and TRBJ2-3, with 7 bases identical to TRBD2. This CDR3 is built from 15 residues. V lost 0 bases and J lost 2; bases outside the gene matches: 3. Looked up from germline, CDR1 is SGDLS and CDR2 is YYNGEE. The CDR3 DNA reads TGTGCCAGCAGCGTAGACGGGGGGTCCACAGATACGCAGTATTTT. Its translation is CASSVDGGSTDTQYF.

The genes are TRBV12-3 or TRBV12-4 and TRBJ2-7; D may be TRBD2 (5 bases). The CDR3 is made up of 14 amino acids. V was pared by 5 bases and J by 2 bases, with 13 bases between. The CDR3, as DNA: TGTGCCAGCAGTCTATCCGGACTGACCTACGAGCAGTACTTC. Translation gives CASSLSGLTYEQYF.

The chain employs TRBV5-8 and TRBJ2-5; no firm D call. The CDR3 runs to 11 residues. V was trimmed by 8 bases and J by 5 bases, leaving 10 bases between them. Germline V gene data show CDR1 as SGHTS and CDR2 as YDEGEE. The CDR3 sequence is CASKNWETQYF. The CDR3 coding sequence is TGTGCCAGTAAGAATTGGGAGACCCAGTACTTC.

This rearrangement joins TRBV12-3 or TRBV12-4 to TRBJ2-3, with 12 bases matching TRBD2. The V segment lost 6 bases and the J segment 3 bases; nucleotides outside the gene matches: 13. This CDR3 region has 18 residues. CDR3 in amino acids: CASSYLAGGPDMTDTQYF. The CDR3 nucleotides read TGTGCCAGCAGCTACCTAGCGGGAGGGCCTGATATGACAGATACGCAGTATTTT.

The chain carries TRBV21-1 and TRBJ2-2; the D call of TRBD1 is as the table states it, not checked on the DNA. TRBV21-1 is a recognized pseudogene. This CDR3 comprises 12 residues. CDR3 sequence reads: CASSRGRDELFF. The CDR3 bases are TGTGCCAGCAGCAGGGGCCGGGACGAGCTGTTTTTT.

This clonotype was recorded at least ten times. CDR3 amino acids: CASGEAFF. CDR3 nucleotide sequence: TGTGCCAGCGGTGAAGCTTTCTTT. The genes are TRBV6-5 and TRBJ1-1; D unresolved. This CDR3 contains 8 residues. Trimming removed 8 bases at V and 7 bases at J, with 2 bases between. Germline V gives CDR1 MNHEY, CDR2 SVGAGI.

The CDR3 protein is CASSLGLSPPDTQYF. The CDR3 nucleotides read TGTGCCAGCAGTTTGGGACTCAGCCCCCCAGATACGCAGTATTTT. The J gene is TRBJ2-3, the V gene TRBV2; D perhaps matches TRBD2 (6 bases). CDR1 is SNHLY, CDR2 FYNNEI, per germline. The V and J ends lost 5 bases and 4 bases respectively, with 16 bases between them. This CDR3 is 15 amino acids long.

V is TRBV27 and J is TRBJ2-7, with D uncertain. V was shortened by 7 bases and J by 6 bases, with 10 bases between the two germline ends. This CDR3 region has 11 residues. The germline gives CDR1 MNHEY, CDR2 SMNVEV (reference sequence). In DNA, the CDR3 is TGTGCCAGCATTAAGGGATCCGAGCAGTACTTC. The encoded protein is CASIKGSEQYF.

This rearrangement joins TRBV29-1 to TRBJ1-1; D remains ambiguous. The CDR3 extends over 12 amino acids. The V end lost 4 bases, the J end lost 1 base, and 7 bases lay between the germline ends. Germline assignment: CDR1 SQVTM and CDR2 ANQGSEA. This CDR3 is CSVGFGNTEAFF. The CDR3 bases are TGCAGCGTTGGTTTCGGGAACACTGAAGCTTTCTTT.

About this clonotype: A much larger clone is a single base away; this may be a read error. This chain connects TRBV7-2 to TRBJ2-1; D is unclear. The germline V gene has CDR1 SGHTA and CDR2 FQGNSA. V was pared by 5 bases and J by 13 bases, with 15 bases between. The CDR3 is 12 residues long. The CDR3 bases are TGTGCCAGCAGCGGGTTGCAAGAGACCCAGTTCTTC. Amino acids: CASSGLQETQFF.

Many counts were recorded for this clonotype. The chain uses TRBV20-1 and TRBJ2-1; D is unresolved. Germline V gene sequence: CDR1 DFQATT, CDR2 SNEGSKA (reference sequence). This CDR3 is built from 13 residues. V was pared by 4 bases and J by 5 bases, with 12 bases between. CDR3 nucleotide sequence: TGCAGTGCTATGACCCGCCTCGACAATGAGCAGTTCTTC. This codes for CSAMTRLDNEQFF.

J is TRBJ2-5 and V is TRBV4-1; TRBD1 is a possible D gene (6 bases). Germline V gene data show CDR1 as MGHRA and CDR2 as YSYEKL. Trimming took 0 bases from V and 6 from J, leaving 11 bases between them. This CDR3 spans 14 amino acids. The CDR3 region has the DNA TGCGCCAGCAGCCAAGAAACAGGGTTAAAGACCCAGTACTTC. Translating it yields CASSQETGLKTQYF.

This chain connects TRBV28 to TRBJ1-1; possibly TRBD1 for D (5 bases). V was trimmed by 4 bases and J by 1 base, leaving 13 bases between them. The germline CDR1 and CDR2 sequences are MDHEN and SYDVKM. There are 15 residues in the CDR3. CDR3 bases: TGTGCCAGCAGTTCCCTTGGCAGGGAGAACACTGAAGCTTTCTTT. It yields the protein CASSSLGRENTEAFF.

This clonotype was found many times. The chain recombines TRBV12-3 or TRBV12-4 with TRBJ2-2, with 9 bases fitting TRBD2. V lost 4 bases, J lost 5 bases, and 5 bases stayed unmatched. This CDR3 spans 15 amino acids. CDR3 sequence reads: CASSSGLATTGELFF. In DNA form, the CDR3 reads TGTGCCAGCAGTTCGGGACTAGCTACTACCGGGGAGCTGTTTTTT.

The chain has TRBV12-3 or TRBV12-4 and TRBJ1-2; D uncertain. The CDR3 is 13 residues long. Deletions cut 3 bases from V and 8 bases from J, with 13 bases between. The CDR3 nucleotides read TGTGCCAGCAGTTTGGAACCGGGCGGGGGCTACACCTTC. This encodes CASSLEPGGGYTF.

The table lists this clonotype with a few counts. The chain couples TRBV21-1 to TRBJ2-7; the table's D call of TRBD1 was not tested on the DNA. TRBV21-1 is an annotated pseudogene. CDR3 length: 16 residues. The CDR3 nucleotides read TGTGCCAGCAGCTCCCCCGGCGGGGCACAATCCTACGAGCAGTACTTC. Encoded protein: CASSSPGGAQSYEQYF.

V is TRBV7-8 and J is TRBJ2-7; tentatively, D is TRBD1 (6 bases). Deletions cut 1 base from V and 2 bases from J, with 18 bases between. CDR1 is SGHVS and CDR2 is FQNEAQ in the germline V gene. The CDR3 has 17 amino acids. For the CDR3, the DNA is TGTGCCAGCAGCTTAGGGGTGGGGGCGGCCCCGACCTACGAGCAGTACTTC. This sequence encodes CASSLGVGAAPTYEQYF.

This clonotype showed up just a few times. CDR3 region: CASSLRLVAKNIQYF. Here the CDR3 DNA reads TGTGCCAGCAGTTTGCGGCTCGTAGCCAAAAACATTCAGTACTTC. This chain joins TRBV12-3 or TRBV12-4 and TRBJ2-4; D is ambiguous. The CDR3 length is 15 residues. Trimming stripped 3 bases from V and 0 bases from J, with 9 bases between.

This clonotype was picked up a small number of times. The chain recombines TRBV6-5 with TRBJ1-6; possibly TRBD1 for D (5 bases). The V end lost 2 bases, the J end lost 9 bases, and 5 bases lay between the germline ends. Germline CDR1 MNHEY, CDR2 SVGAGI. This CDR3 spans 12 amino acids. CDR3 bases: TGTGCCAGCAGTTACAGGGGTTCACCCCTCCACTTT. It is translated as CASSYRGSPLHF.

The gene calls are TRBV4-3 and TRBJ1-1, with D tentatively TRBD1 (6 bases). Trimming stripped 6 bases from V and 1 base from J, with 15 bases between. This CDR3 region has 15 residues. Germline loops: CDR1 LGHNA, CDR2 YSLEER. Here the CDR3 reads CASSRGGHPNTEAFF. DNA of the CDR3: TGCGCCAGCAGTCGGGGGGGACACCCGAACACTGAAGCTTTCTTT.

This clonotype was seen repeatedly, ten times or more. V is TRBV28 and J is TRBJ1-5; maybe TRBD1 (6 bases). CDR1 MDHEN and CDR2 SYDVKM come from the germline V gene. V was clipped by 6 bases and J by 0 bases, with 15 bases between them. CDR3 length: 16 residues. The CDR3 region has the DNA TGTGCCAGCAGCATCGCGGGGGGCGGTAGCAATCAGCCCCAGCATTTT. Translating it yields CASSIAGGGSNQPQHF.

The chain recombines TRBV2 with TRBJ2-3, with 12 nucleotides matching TRBD2. J lost 2 bases, V lost 10 bases, and 7 bases had no gene match. CDR1 SNHLY and CDR2 FYNNEI come from the germline V gene. CDR3 size: 15 residues. The CDR3 reads CATLWTSGNTDTQYF. The CDR3, as DNA: TGTGCCACGCTTTGGACTAGCGGGAACACAGATACGCAGTATTTT.

This clonotype was seen at least ten times. This chain joins TRBV14 and TRBJ2-4; no reliable D call. Trimming pared 0 bases from V and 1 base from J, leaving 7 bases between. The CDR3 is 15 amino acids. The V gene's germline CDR1 is SGHDN and CDR2 FVKESK. In nucleotides, the CDR3 is TGTGCCAGCAGCCAAGACATCCCGGCCAAAAACATTCAGTACTTC. This translates into CASSQDIPAKNIQYF.